This TCR beta chain was found in a study of shared clonotypes between healthy human individuals. The wider study: The study enrolled two women and a few men aged 18 to 49. Plates per donor: three CD4 naive, three CD4 memory, two CD8 naive, one CD8 memory.

Researchers divided each subset's genomic DNA evenly across several immunoSEQ plates. Only in-frame clones appear in the TCRdb table, and some are missing; sequencing was by immunoSEQ multiplex PCR. The sample includes around 990,000 clones, about 72% of them seen just once. Germline V gene data show CDR1 as SEHNR and CDR2 as FQNEAQ (reference sequence). The CDR3 loop spans 14 amino acids. V shed 5 bases, J shed 8 bases, and the junction held 8 bases outside the gene matches. Source material: memory CD4+ T cells from PBMCs. Subset: CD45RA-negative fraction. The sequence came from a man in his late teens or twenties in good health. Some clones in this sample may be carry-over from other donors' samples. The genes are TRBV7-9 and TRBJ2-1, with 8 bases identical to TRBD2. This chain's CDR3 is CASSSGSSGYEQFF. CDR3 coding DNA: TGTGCCAGCAGCAGCGGGAGCTCGGGCTATGAGCAGTTCTTC.